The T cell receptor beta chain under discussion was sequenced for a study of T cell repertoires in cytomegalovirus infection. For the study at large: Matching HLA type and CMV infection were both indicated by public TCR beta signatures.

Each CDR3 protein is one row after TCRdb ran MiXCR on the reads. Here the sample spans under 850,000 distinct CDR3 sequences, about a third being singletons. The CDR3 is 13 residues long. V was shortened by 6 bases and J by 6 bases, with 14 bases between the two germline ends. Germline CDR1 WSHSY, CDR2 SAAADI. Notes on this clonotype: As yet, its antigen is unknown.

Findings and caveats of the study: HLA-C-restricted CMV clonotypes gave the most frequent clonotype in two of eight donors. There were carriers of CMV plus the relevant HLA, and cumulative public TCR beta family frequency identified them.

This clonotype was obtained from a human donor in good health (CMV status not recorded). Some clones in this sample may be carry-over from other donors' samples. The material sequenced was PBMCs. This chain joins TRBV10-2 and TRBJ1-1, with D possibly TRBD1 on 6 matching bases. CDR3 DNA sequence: TGCGCCAGCAGCGGTACAGGGAGGGCTGAAGCTTTCTTT. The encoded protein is CASSGTGRAEAFF.